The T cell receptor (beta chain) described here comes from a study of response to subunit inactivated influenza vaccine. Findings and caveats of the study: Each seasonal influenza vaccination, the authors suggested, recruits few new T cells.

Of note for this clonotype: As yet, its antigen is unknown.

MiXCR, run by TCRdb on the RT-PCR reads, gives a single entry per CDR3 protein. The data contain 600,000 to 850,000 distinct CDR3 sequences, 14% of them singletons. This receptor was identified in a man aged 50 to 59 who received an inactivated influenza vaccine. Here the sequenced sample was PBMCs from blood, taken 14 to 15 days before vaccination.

The DNA for the CDR3 is TGTGCCAGCAGCGATCAAATTCGGACAGGGGGAAACACCATATATTTT. This encodes CASSDQIRTGGNTIYF. The rearrangement links TRBV6-1 to TRBJ1-3; 8 nucleotides agree with TRBD1. This CDR3 is 16 amino acids long. V lost 6 bases to trimming and J lost 4 bases; unmatched junction nucleotides: 11. Per the germline V gene, CDR1 is MNHNS and CDR2 is SASEGT.